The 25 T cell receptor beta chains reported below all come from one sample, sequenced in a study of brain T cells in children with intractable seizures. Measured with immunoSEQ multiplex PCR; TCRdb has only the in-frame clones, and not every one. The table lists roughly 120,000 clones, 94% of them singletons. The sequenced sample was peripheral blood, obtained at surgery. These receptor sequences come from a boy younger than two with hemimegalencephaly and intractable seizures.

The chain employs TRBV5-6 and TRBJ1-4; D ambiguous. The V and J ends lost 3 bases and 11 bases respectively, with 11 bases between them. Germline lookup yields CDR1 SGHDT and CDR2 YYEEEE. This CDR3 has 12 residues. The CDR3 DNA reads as TGTGCCAGCAGCTCCGCCTCGGGGAAACTGTTTTTT. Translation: CASSSASGKLFF.

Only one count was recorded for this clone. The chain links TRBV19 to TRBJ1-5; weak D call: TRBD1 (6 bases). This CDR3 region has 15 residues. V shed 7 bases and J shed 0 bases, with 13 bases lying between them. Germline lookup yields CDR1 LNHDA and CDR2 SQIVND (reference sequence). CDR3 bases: TGTGCCAGTACTGGACAGCCCTATAGCAATCAGCCCCAGCATTTT. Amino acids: CASTGQPYSNQPQHF.

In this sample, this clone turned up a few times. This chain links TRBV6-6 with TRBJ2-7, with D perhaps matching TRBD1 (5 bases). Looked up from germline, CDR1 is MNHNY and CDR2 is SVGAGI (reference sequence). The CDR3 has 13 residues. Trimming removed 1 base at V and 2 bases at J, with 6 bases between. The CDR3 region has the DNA TGTGCCAGCAGTTACTTGGGGCCCTACGAGCAGTACTTC. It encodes CASSYLGPYEQYF.

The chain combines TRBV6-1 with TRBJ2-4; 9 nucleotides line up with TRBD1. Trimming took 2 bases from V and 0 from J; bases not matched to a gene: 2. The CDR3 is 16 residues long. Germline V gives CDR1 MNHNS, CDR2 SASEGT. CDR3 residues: CASSEWGQGAKNIQYF. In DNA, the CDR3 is TGTGCCAGCAGTGAATGGGGACAGGGAGCCAAAAACATTCAGTACTTC.

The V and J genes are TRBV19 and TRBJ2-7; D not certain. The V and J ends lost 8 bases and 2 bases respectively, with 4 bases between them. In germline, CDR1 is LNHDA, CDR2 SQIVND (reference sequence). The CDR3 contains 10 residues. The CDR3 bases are TGTGCCAGTGCTACCTACGAGCAGTACTTC. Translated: CASATYEQYF.

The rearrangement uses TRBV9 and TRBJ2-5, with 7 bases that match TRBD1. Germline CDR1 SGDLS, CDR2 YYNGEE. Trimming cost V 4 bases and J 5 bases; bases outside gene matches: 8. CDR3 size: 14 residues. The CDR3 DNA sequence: TGTGCCAGCAGCCAAGGGGGCAGCAGGGAGACCCAGTACTTC. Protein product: CASSQGGSRETQYF.

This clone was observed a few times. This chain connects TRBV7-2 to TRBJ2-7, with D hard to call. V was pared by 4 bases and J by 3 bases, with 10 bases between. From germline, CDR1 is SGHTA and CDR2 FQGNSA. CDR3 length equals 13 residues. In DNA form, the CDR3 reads TGTGCCAGCAGCTCACGGACCGACTACGAGCAGTACTTC. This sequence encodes CASSSRTDYEQYF.

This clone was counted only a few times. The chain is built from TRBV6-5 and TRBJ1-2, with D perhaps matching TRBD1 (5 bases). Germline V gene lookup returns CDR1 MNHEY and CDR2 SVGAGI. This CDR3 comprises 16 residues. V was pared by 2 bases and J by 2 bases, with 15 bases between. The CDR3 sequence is CASSYRGTGLNYGYTF. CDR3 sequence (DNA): TGTGCCAGCAGTTACCGAGGTACAGGATTGAACTATGGCTACACCTTC.

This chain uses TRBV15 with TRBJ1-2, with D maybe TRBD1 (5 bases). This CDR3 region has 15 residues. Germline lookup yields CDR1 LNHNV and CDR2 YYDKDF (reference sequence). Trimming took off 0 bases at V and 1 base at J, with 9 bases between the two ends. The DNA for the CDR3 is TGTGCCACCAGCAGAGATCTAGGGGTTAACTATGGCTACACCTTC. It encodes CATSRDLGVNYGYTF. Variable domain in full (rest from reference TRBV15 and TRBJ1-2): DAMVIQNPRYQVTQFGKPVTLSCSQTLNHNVMYWYQQKSSQAPKLLFHYYDKDFNNEADTPDNFQSRRPNTSFCFLDIRSPGLGDTAMYLCATSRDLGVNYGYTFGSGTRLTVV.

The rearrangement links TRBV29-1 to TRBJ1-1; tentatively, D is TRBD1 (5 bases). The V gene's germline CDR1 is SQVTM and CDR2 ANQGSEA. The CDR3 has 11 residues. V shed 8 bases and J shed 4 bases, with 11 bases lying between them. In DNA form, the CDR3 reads TGCAGCACTACAGGTGTCACTGAAGCTTTCTTT. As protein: CSTTGVTEAFF.

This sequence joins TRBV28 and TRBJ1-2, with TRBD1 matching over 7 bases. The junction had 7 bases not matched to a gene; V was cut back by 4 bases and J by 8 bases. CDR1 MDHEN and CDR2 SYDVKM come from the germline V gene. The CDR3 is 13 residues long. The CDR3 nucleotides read TGTGCCAGCAGTTCAGGGGGGGTTCAGGGCTACACCTTC. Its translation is CASSSGGVQGYTF.

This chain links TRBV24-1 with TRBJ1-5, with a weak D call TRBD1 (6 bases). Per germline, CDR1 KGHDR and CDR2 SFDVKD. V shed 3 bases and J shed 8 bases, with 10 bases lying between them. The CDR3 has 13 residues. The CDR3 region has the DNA TGTGCCACCAGTGATACAGGGCCGAAGCCCCAGCATTTT. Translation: CATSDTGPKPQHF.

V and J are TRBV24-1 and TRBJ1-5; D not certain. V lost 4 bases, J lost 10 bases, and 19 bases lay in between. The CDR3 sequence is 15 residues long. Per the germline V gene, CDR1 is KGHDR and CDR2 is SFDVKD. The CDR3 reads CATSDGGGPSFPQHF. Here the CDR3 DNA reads TGTGCCACCAGTGACGGAGGTGGACCCAGTTTTCCCCAGCATTTT.

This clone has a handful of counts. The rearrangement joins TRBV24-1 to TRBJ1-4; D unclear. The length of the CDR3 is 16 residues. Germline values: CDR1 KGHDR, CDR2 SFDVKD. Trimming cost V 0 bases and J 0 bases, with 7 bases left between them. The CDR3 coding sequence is TGTGCCACCAGTGATTTGAGGAGGTCAACTAATGAAAAACTGTTTTTT. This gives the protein CATSDLRRSTNEKLFF.

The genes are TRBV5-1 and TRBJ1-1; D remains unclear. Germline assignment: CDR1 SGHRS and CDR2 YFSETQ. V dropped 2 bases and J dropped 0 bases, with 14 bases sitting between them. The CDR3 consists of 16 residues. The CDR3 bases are TGCGCCAGCAGCTTTATCACGGGAATATTGAACACTGAAGCTTTCTTT. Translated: CASSFITGILNTEAFF. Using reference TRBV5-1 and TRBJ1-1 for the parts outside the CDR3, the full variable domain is KAGVTQTPRYLIKTRGQQVTLSCSPISGHRSVSWYQQTPGQGLQFLFEYFSETQRNKGNFPGRFSGRQFSNSRSEMNVSTLELGDSALYLCASSFITGILNTEAFFGQGTRLTVV.

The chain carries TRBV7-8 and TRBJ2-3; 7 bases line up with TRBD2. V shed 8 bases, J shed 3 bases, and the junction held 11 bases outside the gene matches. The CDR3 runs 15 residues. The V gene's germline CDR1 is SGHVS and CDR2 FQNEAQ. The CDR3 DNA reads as TGTGCCAGCCGGGTGGGGCGGGAGTCGACAGATACGCAGTATTTT. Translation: CASRVGRESTDTQYF.

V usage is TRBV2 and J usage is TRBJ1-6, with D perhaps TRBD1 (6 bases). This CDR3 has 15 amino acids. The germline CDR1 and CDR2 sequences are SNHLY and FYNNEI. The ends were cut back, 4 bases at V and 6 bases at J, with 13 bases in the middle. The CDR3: CASSGGPSSNSPLHF. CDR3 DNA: TGTGCCAGCAGTGGGGGGCCCTCAAGTAATTCACCCCTCCACTTT.

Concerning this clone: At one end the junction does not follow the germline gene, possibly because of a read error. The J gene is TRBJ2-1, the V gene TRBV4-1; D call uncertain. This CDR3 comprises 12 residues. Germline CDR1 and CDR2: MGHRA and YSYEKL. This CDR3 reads CASSQVGDSPVF. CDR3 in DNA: TGCGCCAGCAGCCAAGTAGGTGATTCCCCGGTCTTC.

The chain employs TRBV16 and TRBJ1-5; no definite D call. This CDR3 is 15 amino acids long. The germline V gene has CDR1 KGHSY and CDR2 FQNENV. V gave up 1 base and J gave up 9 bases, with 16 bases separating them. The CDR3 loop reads CASSQWWEGDRPQHF. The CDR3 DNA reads TGTGCCAGCAGCCAATGGTGGGAGGGTGACCGGCCCCAGCATTTT.

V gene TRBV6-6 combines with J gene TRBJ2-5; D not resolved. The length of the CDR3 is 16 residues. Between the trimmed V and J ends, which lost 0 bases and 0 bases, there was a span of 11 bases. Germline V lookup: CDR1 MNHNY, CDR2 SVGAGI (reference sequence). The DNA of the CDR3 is TGTGCCAGCAGTTACTCGGCTCCACTGTACCAAGAGACCCAGTACTTC. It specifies CASSYSAPLYQETQYF.

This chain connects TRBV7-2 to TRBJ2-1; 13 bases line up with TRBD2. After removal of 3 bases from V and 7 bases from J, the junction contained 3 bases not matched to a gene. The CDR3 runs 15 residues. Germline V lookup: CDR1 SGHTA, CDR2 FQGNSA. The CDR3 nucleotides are TGTGCCAGCAGCTTTGGGACTAGCGGGATTAATGAGCAGTTCTTC. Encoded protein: CASSFGTSGINEQFF.

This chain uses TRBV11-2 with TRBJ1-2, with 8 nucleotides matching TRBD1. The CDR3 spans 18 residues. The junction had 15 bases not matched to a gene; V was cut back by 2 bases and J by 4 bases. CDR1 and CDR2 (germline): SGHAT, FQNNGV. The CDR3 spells CASSLWRPGGLPLYGYTF. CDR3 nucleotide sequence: TGTGCCAGCAGCTTATGGAGGCCAGGGGGCCTTCCCCTCTATGGCTACACCTTC.

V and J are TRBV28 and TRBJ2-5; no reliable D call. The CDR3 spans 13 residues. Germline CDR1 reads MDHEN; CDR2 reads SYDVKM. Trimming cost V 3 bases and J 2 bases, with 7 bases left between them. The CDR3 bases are TGTGCCAGCAGTTTCGGAAGACAAGAGACCCAGTACTTC. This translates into CASSFGRQETQYF.

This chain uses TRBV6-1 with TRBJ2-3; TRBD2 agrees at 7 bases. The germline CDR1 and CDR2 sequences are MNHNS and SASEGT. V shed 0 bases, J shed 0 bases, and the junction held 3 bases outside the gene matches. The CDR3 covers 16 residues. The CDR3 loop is CASSEAAGASTDTQYF. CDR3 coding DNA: TGTGCCAGCAGTGAAGCGGCGGGAGCTAGCACAGATACGCAGTATTTT.

CDR3 DNA: TGTGCCAGCAGCTTAGTAGGCTTAGGGTTCGCTGAAGCTTTCTTT. Translated, it gives CASSLVGLGFAEAFF. This chain connects TRBV11-2 to TRBJ1-1; D call uncertain. Germline CDR1 is SGHAT and CDR2 is FQNNGV. Trimming left V 1 base short and J 6 bases short, with 15 bases between. This CDR3 is built from 15 residues.